The rows below give T cell receptor beta chains drawn from one sample of a study of blood T cells in healthy people across ages. TCRdb used MiXCR to reprocess the 5' RACE reads, holding one entry per CDR3 protein. This repertoire shows around 1,000,000 distinct CDR3 sequences, 25% found once; its top ten account for 0.75%. These same records also appear under a second study, on T cells of mothers and their children.

The sample consisted of blood. These receptors all come from a girl aged 2 to 9 in good health. CDR3s include the opening cysteine and the closing phenylalanine or tryptophan. The D gene is left open where the match is weak. Where a row states a size, it is once, few, many or the class of an expanded clone; other rows omit it.

len	d_gene	abundance	j_gene	v_gene	CDR3aa	CDR3nt
13	-	-	TRBJ2-7	TRBV5-1	CASSLETSYEQYF	TGCGCCAGCAGCTTAGAAACTTCGTACGAGCAGTACTTC
13	-	-	TRBJ2-3	TRBV2	CASKADYTDTQYF	TGTGCCAGCAAGGCGGACTACACAGATACGCAGTATTTT
13	-	-	TRBJ1-2	TRBV28	CASSFGRGHGYTF	TGTGCCAGCAGTTTTGGCAGGGGTCATGGCTACACCTTC
15	TRBD1	few	TRBJ2-1	TRBV7-9	CASSFRDSYRNEQFF	TGTGCCAGCAGCTTTCGGGACAGTTATAGGAATGAGCAGTTCTTC
12	-	few	TRBJ2-7	TRBV28	CASSFVNYEQYF	TGTGCCAGCAGTTTCGTAAACTACGAGCAGTACTTC
15	TRBD1	few	TRBJ1-2	TRBV28	CASSRKQGTMWGYTF	TGTGCCAGCAGCCGTAAACAGGGGACGATGTGGGGCTACACCTTC
15	-	-	TRBJ2-7	TRBV5-1	CASSLEGGPVDEQYF	TGCGCCAGCAGCTTAGAAGGAGGGCCTGTGGACGAGCAGTACTTC
19	-	few	TRBJ1-6	TRBV3-1	CASSQDPSRVGLWGSPLHF	TGTGCCAGCAGCCAAGATCCGTCGAGGGTGGGACTGTGGGGTTCACCCCTCCACTTT
14	TRBD1	few	TRBJ2-4	TRBV5-5	CASSLGQGAYIQYF	TGTGCCAGCAGCTTGGGACAGGGGGCTTACATTCAGTACTTC
17	-	few	TRBJ1-2	TRBV20-1	CSAPGGPTVDPLYGYTF	TGCAGTGCTCCGGGGGGGCCTACAGTGGACCCCCTCTATGGCTACACCTTC
16	TRBD2	few	TRBJ2-3	TRBV7-2	CASSLGVAGFTDTQYF	TGTGCCAGCAGCTTAGGCGTAGCGGGATTCACGGATACGCAGTATTTT
13	-	-	TRBJ2-7	TRBV20-1	CSAFGGWGYEQYF	TGCAGTGCCTTCGGGGGCTGGGGTTACGAGCAGTACTTC
12	-	-	TRBJ1-2	TRBV29-1	CSVRDTHYGYTF	TGCAGCGTTCGAGACACCCACTATGGCTACACCTTC
15	-	-	TRBJ2-6	TRBV7-3	CASSTGSSGANVLTF	TGTGCCAGCAGCACGGGGAGCTCTGGGGCCAACGTCCTGACTTTC
16	TRBD1	-	TRBJ2-1	TRBV24-1	CANSGQGILAHNEQFF	TGTGCCAACTCGGGACAGGGAATCTTGGCCCACAATGAGCAGTTCTTC
13	TRBD1	many	TRBJ1-2	TRBV20-1	CSASLTGVYGYTF	TGCAGTGCTAGCCTGACAGGGGTCTATGGCTACACCTTC
12	-	-	TRBJ2-7	TRBV10-3	CAIGAGEHEQYF	TGTGCCATCGGGGCCGGGGAACACGAGCAGTACTTC
12	-	-	TRBJ2-5	TRBV6-5	CASWRGSETQYF	TGTGCCAGCTGGCGGGGCTCGGAGACCCAGTACTTC
13	-	few	TRBJ2-5	TRBV25-1	CASSGDPQETQYF	TGTGCCAGCAGTGGAGACCCTCAAGAGACCCAGTACTTC
15	TRBD2	-	TRBJ2-7	TRBV6-5	CASSLLAGEENEQYF	TGTGCCAGCAGTCTATTAGCGGGAGAGGAAAACGAGCAGTACTTC
15	-	-	TRBJ2-5	TRBV11-2	CASSNDLASWETQYF	TGTGCCAGCAGCAACGATTTAGCGTCATGGGAGACCCAGTACTTC
14	TRBD1	few	TRBJ2-1	TRBV20-1	CSTWDRSIMNEQFF	TGCAGTACGTGGGACAGGAGTATCATGAATGAGCAGTTCTTC
13	-	-	TRBJ2-7	TRBV20-1	CSASGRNSYEQYF	TGCAGTGCTAGCGGTCGCAATTCCTACGAGCAGTACTTC
13	TRBD1	-	TRBJ1-6	TRBV12-3/TRBV12-4	CASSRLDRGPLHF	TGTGCCAGCAGCCGACTGGACAGGGGGCCCCTCCACTTT
16	TRBD1	-	TRBJ2-7	TRBV20-1	CSARDRWTGDSYEQYF	TGCAGTGCTAGAGACAGGTGGACAGGTGACTCCTACGAGCAGTACTTC
13	-	once	TRBJ2-1	TRBV18	CASSPDNMGEQFF	TGTGCCAGCTCACCAGACAATATGGGTGAGCAGTTCTTC
15	-	-	TRBJ2-1	TRBV29-1	CSVPQVPGHLSQQFF	TGCAGCGTCCCCCAAGTCCCGGGACACCTTTCGCAGCAGTTCTTC
15	TRBD1	few	TRBJ1-5	TRBV7-4	CASSTDRGINQPQHF	TGTGCCAGCAGCACGGACAGGGGGATAAATCAGCCTCAGCATTTT
14	-	-	TRBJ1-2	TRBV4-1	CASSQGVGYYGYTF	TGCGCCAGCAGCCAAGGGGTAGGATACTATGGCTACACCTTC
13	-	-	TRBJ2-2	TRBV29-1	CSVEQRNTGELFF	TGCAGCGTTGAACAAAGGAACACCGGGGAGCTGTTTTTT
11	-	-	TRBJ2-1	TRBV29-1	CSLGLYNEQFF	TGCAGCCTCGGACTTTACAATGAGCAGTTCTTC
14	TRBD1	-	TRBJ2-3	TRBV10-3	CATQLTGGTDTQYF	TGTGCCACCCAGTTAACAGGGGGCACAGATACGCAGTATTTT
16	TRBD2	few	TRBJ2-3	TRBV4-1	CASSLPSSGPRNTQYF	TGCGCCAGCAGCCTACCGTCTAGCGGCCCGCGGAATACGCAGTATTTT
18	TRBD2	-	TRBJ2-1	TRBV5-1	CASSSGEVRSGRAVEQFF	TGCGCCAGCAGTTCCGGGGAGGTCAGGAGCGGGAGGGCCGTTGAGCAGTTCTTC
14	-	-	TRBJ2-7	TRBV4-2	CASSQDNLVYEQYF	TGTGCCAGCAGCCAAGATAATTTAGTCTACGAGCAGTACTTC
15	-	-	TRBJ2-4	TRBV6-1	CASSERTRAKNIQYF	TGTGCCAGCAGTGAGCGGACAAGAGCCAAAAACATTCAGTACTTC
17	TRBD2	few	TRBJ2-1	TRBV4-1	CASSRHTFPSGHNEQFF	TGCGCCAGCAGCCGCCACACGTTTCCTAGCGGCCACAATGAGCAGTTCTTC
15	-	few	TRBJ2-1	TRBV5-1	CASSLDPGQINEQFF	TGCGCCAGCAGCTTGGACCCAGGACAGATCAATGAGCAGTTCTTC
11	-	few	TRBJ1-2	TRBV6-6	CAGARLDGYTF	TGTGCCGGGGCGAGATTAGACGGCTACACCTTC
16	TRBD2	few	TRBJ2-5	TRBV2	CASSSRLAGIGETQYF	TGTGCCAGCAGTTCCAGACTAGCGGGAATTGGGGAGACCCAGTACTTC
13	TRBD1	-	TRBJ2-5	TRBV6-2/TRBV6-3	CASRTGGQETQYF	TGTGCCAGCAGGACAGGGGGGCAAGAGACCCAGTACTTC
13	TRBD2	few	TRBJ2-7	TRBV6-2/TRBV6-3	CASSSRGGFEQYF	TGTGCCAGCAGTTCTCGGGGGGGCTTCGAGCAGTACTTC
12	-	-	TRBJ2-7	TRBV13	CASSFGRSEQYF	TGTGCCAGCAGCTTTGGACGGAGCGAGCAGTACTTC
18	-	-	TRBJ2-7	TRBV3-1	CASSQEKFVEPTSYEQYF	TGTGCCAGCAGCCAAGAGAAGTTCGTGGAGCCAACATCCTACGAGCAGTACTTC
9	-	-	TRBJ1-2	TRBV12-3/TRBV12-4	CASPYIRLF	TGTGCCAGCCCCTACATAAGGCTCTTC
15	-	-	TRBJ2-3	TRBV7-2	CASSLESGLTDTQYF	TGTGCCAGCAGCTTAGAGTCGGGGCTCACAGATACGCAGTATTTT
13	-	-	TRBJ2-1	TRBV2	CASTQTTYNEQFF	TGTGCCAGCACACAGACAACCTACAATGAGCAGTTCTTC
15	TRBD1	-	TRBJ2-7	TRBV6-5	CASSYNGQGTYEQYF	TGTGCCAGCAGTTATAATGGACAGGGCACCTACGAGCAGTACTTC
14	-	few	TRBJ1-6	TRBV6-5	CASKDGLGGSPLHF	TGTGCCAGCAAGGATGGGTTGGGCGGTTCACCCCTCCACTTT
12	-	-	TRBJ2-5	TRBV27	CASSEPSETQYF	TGTGCCAGCAGTGAGCCGTCGGAGACCCAGTACTTC
17	-	-	TRBJ2-3	TRBV4-1	CASSPQPVRELSDTQYF	TGCGCCAGCAGCCCCCAGCCAGTACGGGAGCTCTCAGATACGCAGTATTTT
12	-	many	TRBJ2-5	TRBV4-3	CASSAAGETQYF	TGCGCCAGCAGCGCGGCGGGGGAGACCCAGTACTTC
15	-	few	TRBJ2-3	TRBV20-1	CSANPEVFSTDTQYF	TGCAGTGCTAATCCAGAGGTTTTTAGCACAGATACGCAGTATTTT
13	-	-	TRBJ2-3	TRBV5-5	CASRRTIRDTQYF	TGTGCCAGCAGACGGACTATCAGAGATACGCAGTATTTT
16	TRBD1	-	TRBJ1-6	TRBV12-3/TRBV12-4	CASSPSGTGLNSPLHF	TGTGCCAGCAGTCCCTCGGGGACAGGCCTTAATTCACCCCTCCACTTT
15	TRBD1	few	TRBJ1-2	TRBV15	CATSRDGTGYYGYTF	TGTGCCACCAGCAGAGACGGGACAGGGTACTATGGCTACACCTTC
14	-	few	TRBJ2-1	TRBV7-2	CASSLQVEVNEQFF	TGTGCCAGCAGCTTACAGGTTGAGGTCAATGAGCAGTTCTTC